The TCR beta chain under discussion was sequenced for a study of identical twins. One entry per CDR3 protein, called by TCRdb with MiXCR from the 5' RACE reads. The sample yields hundreds of thousands of distinct CDR3 sequences, around 12% seen once. This clonotype was observed a few times. The CDR3 runs to 14 residues. The germline V gene encodes CDR1 MNHNS and CDR2 SASEGT. V lost 7 bases, J lost 5 bases, and 11 bases stayed unmatched. This sample also belongs to another study, concerning yellow fever vaccine responses in identical twins.

This TCR was sampled from a woman between 18 and 29 years old in good health. Sequences were obtained from PBMCs. The gene calls are TRBV6-1 and TRBJ2-7; 7 positions agree with TRBD2. CDR3 in amino acids: CASTEGGPDDEQYF. The CDR3 nucleotides read TGTGCCAGCACCGAGGGAGGGCCTGATGACGAGCAGTACTTC.